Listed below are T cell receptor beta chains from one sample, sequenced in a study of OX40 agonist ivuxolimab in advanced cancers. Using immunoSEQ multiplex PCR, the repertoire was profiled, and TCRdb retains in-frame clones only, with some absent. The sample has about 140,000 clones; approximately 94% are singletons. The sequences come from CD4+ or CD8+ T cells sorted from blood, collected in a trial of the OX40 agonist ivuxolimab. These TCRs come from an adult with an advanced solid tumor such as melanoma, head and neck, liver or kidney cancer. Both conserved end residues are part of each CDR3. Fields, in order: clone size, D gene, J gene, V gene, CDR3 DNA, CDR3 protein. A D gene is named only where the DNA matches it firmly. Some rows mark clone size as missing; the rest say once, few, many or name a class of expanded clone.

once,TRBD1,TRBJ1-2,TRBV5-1,TGCGCCAGCAGCTTGGCTCCGACAGGGTATGGCTACACCTTC,CASSLAPTGYGYTF
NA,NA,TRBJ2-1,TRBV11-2,TGTGCCAGCAGCTCAGGGGTGGCGAATGAGCAGTTCTTC,CASSSGVANEQFF
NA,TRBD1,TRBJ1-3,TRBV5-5,TGTGCCAGCAGCCCACAGGGGAAAGCTGGAAACACCATATATTTT,CASSPQGKAGNTIYF
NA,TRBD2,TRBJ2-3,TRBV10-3,TGTGCCATCAGTGAGTCGGGCGGACTAGCGGGAACAGATACGCAGTATTTT,CAISESGGLAGTDTQYF
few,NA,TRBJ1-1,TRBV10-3,TGTGCCACAACCGGGACCGAGAGTACTGAAGCTTTCTTT,CATTGTESTEAFF
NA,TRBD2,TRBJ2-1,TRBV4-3,TGCGCCAGCAGCCAAGATGCGGGTTCGGCGGGAGTTCGGTTCTTC,CASSQDAGSAGVRFF
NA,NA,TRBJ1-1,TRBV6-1,TGTGCCAGCAGTCTAACCGAGAGGGGGAACACTGAAGCTTTCTTT,CASSLTERGNTEAFF
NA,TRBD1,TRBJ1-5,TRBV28,TGTGCCAGCAGTACCTCAGGGGGTGGCAATCAGCCCCAGCATTTT,CASSTSGGGNQPQHF
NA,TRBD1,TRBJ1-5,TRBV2,TGTGCCAGCAGGGAGACAGGGAATCAGCCCCAGCATTTT,CASRETGNQPQHF
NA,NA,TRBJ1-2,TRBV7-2,TGTGCCAGCAGCTTAGCGGACAAATACTATGGCTACACCTTC,CASSLADKYYGYTF
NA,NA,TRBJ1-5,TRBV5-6,TGTGCCAGCAGCCTACGACTCCCCGGAGGGGGTCAGCCCCAGCATTTT,CASSLRLPGGGQPQHF
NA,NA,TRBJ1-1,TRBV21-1,TGTGCCAGCCCCGTGATGGGGGGGCCCACTGAAGCTTTCTTT,CASPVMGGPTEAFF
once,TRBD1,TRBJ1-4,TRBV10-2,TGCGCCAGCCGGGACAGGGCCTTTGAAAAACTGTTTTTT,CASRDRAFEKLFF
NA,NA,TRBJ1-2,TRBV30,TGTGCCTGGAGCGGACCCGGACCCTATGGCTACACCTTC,CAWSGPGPYGYTF
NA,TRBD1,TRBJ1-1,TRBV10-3,TGTGCCATCAGTCTTGACAGGGACACTGAAGCTTTCTTT,CAISLDRDTEAFF
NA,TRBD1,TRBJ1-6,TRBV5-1,TGCGCCAGCAGCGAGACAGGGGGCGGATCACCCCTCCACTTT,CASSETGGGSPLHF
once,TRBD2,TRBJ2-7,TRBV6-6,TGTGCCAGCACCCACGGACTAGCGGGGCGTACCTACGAGCAGTACTTC,CASTHGLAGRTYEQYF
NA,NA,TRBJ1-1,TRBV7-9,TGTGCCAGCAGCCCATCGGGCAGGGGAGCTTTCTTT,CASSPSGRGAFF
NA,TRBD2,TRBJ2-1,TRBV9,TGTGCCAGCAGTGTAAGCGGGACTCCTTCCTACAATGAGCAGTTCTTC,CASSVSGTPSYNEQFF
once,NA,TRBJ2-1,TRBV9,TGTGCCAGCAGCGTATCCCCCGACTACAATGAGCAGTTCTTC,CASSVSPDYNEQFF
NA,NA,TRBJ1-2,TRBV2,TGTGCCAGCGGGGACGGTCCTAACTATGGCTACACCTTC,CASGDGPNYGYTF
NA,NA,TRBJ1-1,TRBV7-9,TGTGCCAGCAGCTTAGGGGAGTGGAACACTGAAGCTTTCTTT,CASSLGEWNTEAFF
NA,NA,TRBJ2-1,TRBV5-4,TGTGCCAGCAGCGCAGGGACGCCTTCCTACAATGAGCAGTTCTTC,CASSAGTPSYNEQFF
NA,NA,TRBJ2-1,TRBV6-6,TGTGCCAGCAGTTATGCCGGGACACGACTCAATGAGCAGTTCTTC,CASSYAGTRLNEQFF
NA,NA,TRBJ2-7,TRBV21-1,TGTGCCAGCAGCAAAGATGGAGGGCACGAGCAGTACTTC,CASSKDGGHEQYF
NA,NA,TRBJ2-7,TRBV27,TGTGCCAGCAGTCTGAAAGCGTCATGGACGGACTCCTACGAGCAGTACTTC,CASSLKASWTDSYEQYF
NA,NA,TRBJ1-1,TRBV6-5,TGTGCCAGCAGTTACGGATACATGAACACTGAAGCTTTCTTT,CASSYGYMNTEAFF
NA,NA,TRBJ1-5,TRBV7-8,TGTGCCAGCAGCTTATTACGAGGGGGGGGGTCGACCCAGCATTTT,CASSLLRGGGSTQHF
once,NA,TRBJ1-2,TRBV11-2,TGTGCCAGCAGCCCTAGGGCAGACTTCTATGGCTACACCTTC,CASSPRADFYGYTF
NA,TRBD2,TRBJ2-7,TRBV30,TGTGCCTGGAGTGGACGAATCGGGGGGGGTCCCTACGAGCAGTACTTC,CAWSGRIGGGPYEQYF
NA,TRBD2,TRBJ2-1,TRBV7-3,TGTGCCAGCAGCTCCCCAGCGGGAGGGTCCTACAATGAGCAGTTCTTC,CASSSPAGGSYNEQFF
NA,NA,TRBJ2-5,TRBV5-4,TGTGCCAGCAGCTACCAAGAGACCCAGTACTTC,CASSYQETQYF
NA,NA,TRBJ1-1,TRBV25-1,TGTGCCAGCAGTGAAGTACCCCATGGGGGTGAAGCTTTCTTT,CASSEVPHGGEAFF
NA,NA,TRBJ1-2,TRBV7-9,TGTGCCAGCAGCCCGGGAGGGTCCCATGGCTACACCTTC,CASSPGGSHGYTF
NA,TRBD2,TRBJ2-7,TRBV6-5,TGTGCCAGCAGTTATTCGACTGCCGGGGGGGCCGAGCAGTACTTC,CASSYSTAGGAEQYF
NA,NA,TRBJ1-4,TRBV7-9,TGTGCCAGCAGCCCCCGGCGGAAACTGTTTTTT,CASSPRRKLFF
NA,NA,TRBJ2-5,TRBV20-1,TGCAGTGCTAGAGCCTCGACCCAGTACTTC,CSARASTQYF